This T cell receptor (beta chain) was sequenced in a study of blood T cells in healthy people across ages. Sample-barcoded 5' priming and a J-beta primer mix drove a second PCR of about 6 to 12 cycles. From the 5' RACE reads, TCRdb called clonotypes with MiXCR, one entry per CDR3 protein. The sample lists more than 800,000 distinct CDR3 sequences, 25% to 35% occurring once. Germline values: CDR1 MGHRA, CDR2 YSYEKL. The CDR3 covers 14 residues. Trimming stripped 1 base from V and 4 bases from J, with 10 bases between. This TCR was recovered from a woman older than 75 in good health. Sample: blood. The chain joins TRBV4-1 to TRBJ1-1, with a possible D match to TRBD1 (6 bases). The CDR3 DNA is TGCGCCAGCAGCCAAGGAGGAGGGGGCACTGAAGCTTTCTTT. Protein product: CASSQGGGGTEAFF.